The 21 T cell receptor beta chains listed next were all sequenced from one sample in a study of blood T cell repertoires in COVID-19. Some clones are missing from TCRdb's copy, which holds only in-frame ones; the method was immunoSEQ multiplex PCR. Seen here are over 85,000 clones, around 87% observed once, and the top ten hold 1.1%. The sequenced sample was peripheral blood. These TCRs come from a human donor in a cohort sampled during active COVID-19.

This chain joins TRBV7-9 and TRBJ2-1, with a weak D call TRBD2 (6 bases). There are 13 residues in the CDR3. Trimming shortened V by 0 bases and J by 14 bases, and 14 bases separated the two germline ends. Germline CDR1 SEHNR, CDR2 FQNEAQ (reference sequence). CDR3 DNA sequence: TGTGCCAGCAGCTTAGCGGTTTTCGGGGAGGAGTTCTTC. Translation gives CASSLAVFGEEFF.

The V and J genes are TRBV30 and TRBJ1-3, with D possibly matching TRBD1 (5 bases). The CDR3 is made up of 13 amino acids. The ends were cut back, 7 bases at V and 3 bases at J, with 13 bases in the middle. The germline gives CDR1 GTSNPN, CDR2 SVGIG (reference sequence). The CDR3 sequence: CASSGGGGNTIYF. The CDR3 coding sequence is TGTGCCTCCTCGGGGGGAGGTGGAAACACCATATATTTT. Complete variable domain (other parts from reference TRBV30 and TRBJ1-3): SQTIHQWPATLVQPVGSPLSLECTVEGTSNPNLYWYRQAAGRGLQLLFYSVGIGQISSEVPQNLSASRPQDRQFILSSKKLLLSDSGFYLCASSGGGGNTIYFGEGSWLTVV.

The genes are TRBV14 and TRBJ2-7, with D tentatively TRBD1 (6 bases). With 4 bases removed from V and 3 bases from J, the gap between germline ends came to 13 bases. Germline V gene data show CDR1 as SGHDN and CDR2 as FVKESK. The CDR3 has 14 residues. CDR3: CASSLAGTFYEQYF. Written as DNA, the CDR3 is TGTGCCAGCAGCCTGGCCGGGACATTCTACGAGCAGTACTTC.

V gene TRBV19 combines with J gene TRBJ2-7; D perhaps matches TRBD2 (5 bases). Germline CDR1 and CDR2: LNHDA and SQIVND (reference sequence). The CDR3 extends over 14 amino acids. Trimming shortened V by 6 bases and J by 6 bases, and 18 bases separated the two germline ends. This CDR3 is CASSLGSRGSEQYF. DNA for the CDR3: TGTGCCAGTAGCCTAGGTTCGAGAGGGAGCGAGCAGTACTTC.

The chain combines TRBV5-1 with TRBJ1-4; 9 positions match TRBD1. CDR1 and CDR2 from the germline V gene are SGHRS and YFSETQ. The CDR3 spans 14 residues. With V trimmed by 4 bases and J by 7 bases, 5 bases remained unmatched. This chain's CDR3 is CASSPGTGSEKLFF. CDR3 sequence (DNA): TGCGCCAGCAGCCCGGGGACAGGGAGTGAAAAACTGTTTTTT.

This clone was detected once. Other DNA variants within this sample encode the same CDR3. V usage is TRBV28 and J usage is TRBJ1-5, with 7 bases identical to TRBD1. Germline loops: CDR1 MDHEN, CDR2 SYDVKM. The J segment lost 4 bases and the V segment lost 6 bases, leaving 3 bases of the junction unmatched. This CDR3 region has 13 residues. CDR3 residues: CASSLQGNQPQHF. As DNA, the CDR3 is TGTGCCAGCAGCCTACAGGGGAATCAGCCCCAGCATTTT. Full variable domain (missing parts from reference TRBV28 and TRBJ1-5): DVKVTQSSRYLVKRTGEKVFLECVQDMDHENMFWYRQDPGLGLRLIYFSYDVKMKEKGDIPEGYSVSREKKERFSLILESASTNQTSMYLCASSLQGNQPQHFGDGTRLSIL.

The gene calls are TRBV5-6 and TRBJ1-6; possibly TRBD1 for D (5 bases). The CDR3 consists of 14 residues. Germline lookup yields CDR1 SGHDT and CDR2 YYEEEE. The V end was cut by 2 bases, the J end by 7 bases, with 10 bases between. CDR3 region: CASSFLGGNSPLHF. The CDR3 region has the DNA TGTGCCAGCAGCTTCCTGGGGGGGAATTCACCCCTCCACTTT.

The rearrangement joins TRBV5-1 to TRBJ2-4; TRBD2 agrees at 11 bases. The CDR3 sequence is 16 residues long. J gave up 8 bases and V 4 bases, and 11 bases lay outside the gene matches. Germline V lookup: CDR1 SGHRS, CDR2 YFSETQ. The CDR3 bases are TGCGCCAGCAGCCTTAAACTAGCGGGAGTATCAGACATTCAGTACTTC. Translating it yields CASSLKLAGVSDIQYF.

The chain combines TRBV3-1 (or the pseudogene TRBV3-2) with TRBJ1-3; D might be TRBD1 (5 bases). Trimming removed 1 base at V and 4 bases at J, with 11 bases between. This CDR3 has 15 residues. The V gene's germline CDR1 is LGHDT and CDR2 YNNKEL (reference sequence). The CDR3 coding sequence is TGTGCCAGCAGCCAAGGCGGGGACTTAGGAAACACCATATATTTT. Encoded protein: CASSQGGDLGNTIYF.

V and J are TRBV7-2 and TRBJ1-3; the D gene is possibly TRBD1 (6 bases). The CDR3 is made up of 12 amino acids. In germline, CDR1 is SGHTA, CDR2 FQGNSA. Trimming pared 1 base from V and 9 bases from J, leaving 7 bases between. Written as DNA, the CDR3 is TGTGCCAGCAGCTTAGTAGGGGGCACCATATATTTT. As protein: CASSLVGGTIYF.

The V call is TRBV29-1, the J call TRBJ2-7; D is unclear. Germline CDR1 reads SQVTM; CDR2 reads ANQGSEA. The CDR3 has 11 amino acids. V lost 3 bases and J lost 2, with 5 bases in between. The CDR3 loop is CSVDSAYEQYF. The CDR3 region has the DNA TGCAGCGTTGACTCAGCCTACGAGCAGTACTTC.

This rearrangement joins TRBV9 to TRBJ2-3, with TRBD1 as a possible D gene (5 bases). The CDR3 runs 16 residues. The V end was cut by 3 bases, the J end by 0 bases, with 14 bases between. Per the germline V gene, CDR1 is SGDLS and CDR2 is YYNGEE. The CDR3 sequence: CASSAHQGGSTDTQYF. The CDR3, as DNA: TGTGCCAGCAGCGCGCACCAGGGTGGGAGCACAGATACGCAGTATTTT.

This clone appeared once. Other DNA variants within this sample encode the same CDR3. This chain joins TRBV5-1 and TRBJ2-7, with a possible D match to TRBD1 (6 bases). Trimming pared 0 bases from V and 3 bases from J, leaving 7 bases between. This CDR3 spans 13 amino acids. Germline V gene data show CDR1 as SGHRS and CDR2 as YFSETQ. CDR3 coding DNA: TGCGCCAGCAGCTTGGACAGGGACTACGAGCAGTACTTC. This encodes CASSLDRDYEQYF.

The CDR3 DNA reads as TGTGCCAGCAGTGACAGCTCCTACGAGCAGTACTTC. Protein product: CASSDSSYEQYF. J is TRBJ2-7 and V is TRBV3-1 (or the pseudogene TRBV3-2), with a tentative D call TRBD1 (5 bases). V was trimmed by 6 bases and J by 0 bases, leaving 6 bases between them. CDR3 size: 12 residues. In germline, CDR1 is LGHDT, CDR2 YNNKEL (reference sequence).

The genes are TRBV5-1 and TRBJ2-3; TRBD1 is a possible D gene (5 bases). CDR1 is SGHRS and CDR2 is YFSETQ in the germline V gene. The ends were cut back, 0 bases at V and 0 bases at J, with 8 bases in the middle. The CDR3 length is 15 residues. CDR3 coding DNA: TGCGCCAGCAGCTTGGTGGCAGGGAGCACAGATACGCAGTATTTT. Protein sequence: CASSLVAGSTDTQYF.

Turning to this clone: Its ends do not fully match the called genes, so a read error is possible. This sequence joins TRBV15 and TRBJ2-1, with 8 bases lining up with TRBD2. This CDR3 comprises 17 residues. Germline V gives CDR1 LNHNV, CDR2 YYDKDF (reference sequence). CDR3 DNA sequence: TGTGCCGCCAGCAGGGAACTAGCGGTCGACTCCTACAATGAGCAGTTCTTC. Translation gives CAASRELAVDSYNEQFF.

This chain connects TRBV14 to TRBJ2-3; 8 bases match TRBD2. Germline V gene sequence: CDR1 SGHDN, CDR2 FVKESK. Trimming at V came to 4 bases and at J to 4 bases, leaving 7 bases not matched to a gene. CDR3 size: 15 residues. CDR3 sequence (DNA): TGTGCCAGCAGCCCTCAAGCGCGGGAGGCAGATACGCAGTATTTT. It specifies CASSPQAREADTQYF.

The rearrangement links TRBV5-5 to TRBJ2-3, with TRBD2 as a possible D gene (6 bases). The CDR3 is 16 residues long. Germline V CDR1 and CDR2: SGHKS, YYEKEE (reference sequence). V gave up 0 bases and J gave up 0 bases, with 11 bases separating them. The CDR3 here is CASSLGGGGSTDTQYF. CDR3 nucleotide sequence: TGTGCCAGCAGCTTGGGTGGCGGAGGGAGCACAGATACGCAGTATTTT.

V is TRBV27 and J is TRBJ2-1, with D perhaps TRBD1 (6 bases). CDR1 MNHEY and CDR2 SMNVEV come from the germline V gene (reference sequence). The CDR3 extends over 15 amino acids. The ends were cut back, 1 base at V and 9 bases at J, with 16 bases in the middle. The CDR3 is CASSLLWTARVEQFF. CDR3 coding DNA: TGTGCCAGCAGTTTATTATGGACAGCGCGGGTTGAGCAGTTCTTC.

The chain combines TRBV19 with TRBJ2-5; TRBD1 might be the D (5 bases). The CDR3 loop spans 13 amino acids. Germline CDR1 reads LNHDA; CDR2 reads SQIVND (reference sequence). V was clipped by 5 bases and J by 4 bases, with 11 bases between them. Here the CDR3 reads CASSVQGAETQYF. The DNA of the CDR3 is TGTGCCAGTAGTGTACAAGGGGCAGAGACCCAGTACTTC.

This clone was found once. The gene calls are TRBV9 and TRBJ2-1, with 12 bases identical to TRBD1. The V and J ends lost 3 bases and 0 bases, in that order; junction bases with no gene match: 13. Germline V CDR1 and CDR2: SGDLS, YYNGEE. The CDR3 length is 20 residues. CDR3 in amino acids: CASSATGTGGRVGSYNEQFF. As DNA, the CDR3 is TGTGCCAGCAGCGCCACCGGGACAGGGGGCCGAGTAGGCTCCTACAATGAGCAGTTCTTC.